This T cell receptor beta chain was sequenced during a study of shared clonotypes between healthy human individuals. On this clone: Antigen specificity is unknown.

Measured with immunoSEQ multiplex PCR; TCRdb has only the in-frame clones, and not every one. The profile covers about 1.1 million clones, with 77% appearing a single time and roughly 0.82% taken by the ten largest. The CDR3 spans 15 residues. V gave up 5 bases and J gave up 3 bases, with 17 bases separating them. The germline V gene encodes CDR1 SNHLY and CDR2 FYNNEI. The study's findings and limits: Estimated richness values were generally larger in naive subsets than in memory subsets.

This clonotype was obtained from a man younger than 30 in good health. Some clones in this sample may be carry-over from other donors' samples. The sequenced sample was memory CD4+ T cells from PBMCs. Noted subset: CD45RA-negative fraction. The chain carries TRBV2 and TRBJ2-7, with TRBD1 as a possible D gene (6 bases). CDR3: CASSPRSGGLYEQYF. DNA of the CDR3: TGTGCCAGCAGTCCGAGAAGTGGGGGCCTCTACGAGCAGTACTTC.